The present entry profiles one T cell receptor (beta chain) with its context. What it binds is unknown. The entry originates in a study of T cells in localized non-small cell lung cancer. Clones were read by immunoSEQ multiplex PCR, and TCRdb kept only the in-frame ones, dropping some. The sample holds some 20,000 clones, around 87% seen once. The study's findings and limits: Uninvolved nearby lung showed the greatest T cell clonality, exceeding that found in tumor. A raised T cell density in blood coincided with lengthier overall survival.

The sequence derives from a man aged 40 to 70 with stage II squamous cell lung carcinoma. This sample comprised PBMCs, obtained before any cancer treatment.

CDR3 nucleotide sequence: TGCGCCAGCAGCCAATCCCAGACTAGCGGGAGTAGAAATGAGCAGTTCTTC. Protein sequence: CASSQSQTSGSRNEQFF. The V gene is TRBV4-3, the J gene TRBJ2-1; 12 positions agree with TRBD2. Germline CDR1 reads LGHNA; CDR2 reads YSLEER. The CDR3 contains 17 residues. The V and J ends lost 2 bases and 7 bases, in that order; junction bases with no gene match: 9.